This TCR beta chain was observed in a study of blood T cell repertoires in COVID-19. Study details: Both acute and convalescent COVID-19 samples were obtained from the United States, Italy and Spain. In each case, the material was cDNA or gDNA derived from T cells, B-cell-depleted T cells, or PBMCs.

Clones were read by immunoSEQ multiplex PCR, and TCRdb kept only the in-frame ones, dropping some. The table shows fewer than 350,000 clones, with less than 85% occurring only once. The CDR3 spans 14 residues. CDR1 and CDR2 (germline): SGHRS, YFSETQ. Trimming cost V 2 bases and J 6 bases; bases outside gene matches: 6. The material sequenced was PBMCs or T cells enriched from blood (not recorded which). The receptor comes from a woman in her 30s who had been exposed to COVID-19. This chain connects TRBV5-1 to TRBJ2-7, with 9 bases that match TRBD2. The CDR3 region has the DNA TGCGCCAGCAGCTTTAGCGGGGGCAAAGGCGAGCAGTACTTC. Translated: CASSFSGGKGEQYF.